The 26 T cell receptor beta chains presented below share a single source sample, sequenced in a study of PD-1 blockade in classical Hodgkin lymphoma. All patients relapsed after autologous stem cell transplantation, and brentuximab vedotin exposure varied. The data were produced by immunoSEQ multiplex PCR, yet TCRdb's version contains in-frame clones alone and is incomplete. The data contain under 100,000 clones, about nine tenths of them singletons. Sequenced here: peripheral blood mononuclear cells (PBMCs), sampled before the second cycle of nivolumab. Source of these receptors: a human donor with classical Hodgkin lymphoma.

The V call is TRBV6-1, the J call TRBJ2-1, with 7 bases fitting TRBD1. This CDR3 contains 12 residues. V lost 7 bases and J lost 12; bases outside the gene matches: 9. Per germline, CDR1 MNHNS and CDR2 SASEGT. CDR3 bases: TGTGCCAGCAATGTACAGGGGTCGGGGCAGTTCTTC. It is translated as CASNVQGSGQFF.

The chain employs TRBV27 and TRBJ2-5; D is ambiguous. Germline CDR1 and CDR2: MNHEY and SMNVEV (reference sequence). V was shortened by 0 bases and J by 5 bases, with 13 bases between the two germline ends. There are 15 residues in the CDR3. Written as DNA, the CDR3 is TGTGCCAGCAGTTTATCCCCCCACCCGAGGGAGACCCAGTACTTC. Translating gives CASSLSPHPRETQYF.

This clone was seen just once. The chain has TRBV19 and TRBJ2-3; weak D call: TRBD1 (6 bases). Between the trimmed V and J ends, which lost 4 bases and 3 bases, there was a span of 17 bases. This CDR3 spans 16 amino acids. The germline gives CDR1 LNHDA, CDR2 SQIVND (reference sequence). In DNA form, the CDR3 reads TGTGCCAGTAGTAAGCAAACAGGGTTTCGGACAGATACGCAGTATTTT. Protein product: CASSKQTGFRTDTQYF. Using reference TRBV19 and TRBJ2-3 for the parts outside the CDR3, the full variable domain is DGGITQSPKYLFRKEGQNVTLSCEQNLNHDAMYWYRQDPGQGLRLIYYSQIVNDFQKGDIAEGYSVSREKKESFPLTVTSAQKNPTAFYLCASSKQTGFRTDTQYFGPGTRLTVL.

The V call is TRBV5-1, the J call TRBJ2-7; weak D call: TRBD1 (6 bases). The CDR3 contains 16 residues. CDR1 and CDR2 (germline): SGHRS, YFSETQ. Trimming stripped 3 bases from V and 2 bases from J, with 18 bases between. CDR3 amino acids: CASSSPSERQAYEQYF. CDR3 nucleotides: TGCGCCAGCAGCTCCCCCTCGGAAAGACAGGCCTACGAGCAGTACTTC.

The rearrangement joins TRBV2 to TRBJ2-2; a possible D gene is TRBD1 (6 bases). The CDR3 runs to 13 residues. Trimming stripped 6 bases from V and 4 bases from J, with 9 bases between. Germline V gene lookup returns CDR1 SNHLY and CDR2 FYNNEI. The CDR3 reads CASRATGTGELFF. Written as DNA, the CDR3 is TGTGCCAGCAGGGCGACAGGCACCGGGGAGCTGTTTTTT.

The J gene is TRBJ1-1, the V gene TRBV28; tentative D call: TRBD1 (6 bases). CDR3 length: 14 residues. Trimming left V 2 bases short and J 7 bases short, with 14 bases between. Germline V gene sequence: CDR1 MDHEN, CDR2 SYDVKM. The CDR3 is CASSLGGALHEAFF. The CDR3 DNA reads TGTGCCAGCAGTTTAGGGGGGGCCCTTCATGAAGCTTTCTTT.

The chain combines TRBV15 with TRBJ1-4; D gene unclear. Germline V CDR1 and CDR2: LNHNV, YYDKDF (reference sequence). The CDR3 is made up of 13 amino acids. Trimming cost V 6 bases and J 8 bases, with 13 bases left between them. CDR3 DNA sequence: TGTGCCACCAGGGGATGGGCCGGGGAAAAACTGTTTTTT. Translating it yields CATRGWAGEKLFF.

On this clone: One end of the junction is discordant with germline, which a read error may explain. The V gene is TRBV6-1, the J gene TRBJ1-1; TRBD1 matches 10 bases. The CDR3 contains 12 residues. Germline V CDR1 and CDR2: MNHNS, SASEGT. The CDR3 sequence: CASSDRDRGFRF. CDR3 bases: TGTGCCAGCAGTGACCGGGACAGGGGCTTTCGTTTT.

This clone was seen only once. This chain links TRBV5-1 with TRBJ1-2; weak D call: TRBD1 (5 bases). V lost 0 bases and J lost 7, with 13 bases in between. CDR3 length: 14 amino acids. Germline V gene sequence: CDR1 SGHRS, CDR2 YFSETQ. The CDR3 DNA follows: TGCGCCAGCAGCTTGGTATCCCCGGGACCTGGCTACACCTTC. Translated: CASSLVSPGPGYTF.

V is TRBV5-1 and J is TRBJ1-5, with TRBD1 matching 9 bases. The CDR3 runs to 17 residues. Germline V gives CDR1 SGHRS, CDR2 YFSETQ. The V segment lost 4 bases and the J segment 1 base; nucleotides outside the gene matches: 9. CDR3 sequence (DNA): TGCGCCAGCAGCGAGGGGACAGGGATGAGCAGCAATCAGCCCCAGCATTTT. This sequence encodes CASSEGTGMSSNQPQHF.

This chain uses TRBV10-2 with TRBJ2-1; D may be TRBD1 (6 bases). This CDR3 has 16 residues. Per germline, CDR1 WSHSY and CDR2 SAAADI. Trimming took 6 bases from V and 2 from J, leaving 17 bases between them. In nucleotides, the CDR3 is TGCGCCAGCAGGGGGGTTGTGGACAGTCCCTACAATGAGCAGTTCTTC. Translating it yields CASRGVVDSPYNEQFF.

The chain combines TRBV5-1 with TRBJ2-3; no clear D. V was shortened by 3 bases and J by 5 bases, with 10 bases between the two germline ends. The CDR3 runs 13 residues. Germline V gene sequence: CDR1 SGHRS, CDR2 YFSETQ. The CDR3: CASSYNGQDTQYF. As DNA, the CDR3 is TGCGCCAGCAGCTATAACGGCCAAGATACGCAGTATTTT. Combining the CDR3 with reference TRBV5-1 and TRBJ2-3 gives the whole variable domain KAGVTQTPRYLIKTRGQQVTLSCSPISGHRSVSWYQQTPGQGLQFLFEYFSETQRNKGNFPGRFSGRQFSNSRSEMNVSTLELGDSALYLCASSYNGQDTQYFGPGTRLTVL.

The chain couples TRBV6-4 to TRBJ1-2, with D unclear. Germline V gene lookup returns CDR1 MRHNA and CDR2 SNTAGT. CDR3 length equals 13 residues. Trimming pared 5 bases from V and 8 bases from J, leaving 15 bases between. The CDR3 region has the DNA TGTGCCAGCAGTCCTAAAGGACCGAAGGGCTACACCTTC. Amino acid sequence: CASSPKGPKGYTF.

The chain recombines TRBV29-1 with TRBJ1-5; 7 nucleotides line up with TRBD1. The CDR3 runs to 12 residues. From germline, CDR1 is SQVTM and CDR2 ANQGSEA. V was clipped by 4 bases and J by 7 bases; unmatched bases: 4. The CDR3 nucleotides read TGCAGCGTTGGGACAGGCGGCCAGCCCCAGCATTTT. The encoded protein is CSVGTGGQPQHF.

J is TRBJ1-4 and V is TRBV19; D not resolved. The germline V gene has CDR1 LNHDA and CDR2 SQIVND (reference sequence). Trimming stripped 4 bases from V and 0 bases from J, with 9 bases between. This CDR3 comprises 15 residues. CDR3 protein: CASSRDKATNEKLFF. The CDR3, as DNA: TGTGCCAGTAGTAGGGATAAGGCAACTAATGAAAAACTGTTTTTT.

The CDR3 DNA sequence: TGTGCCAGCAGCTTCCAGGGGGCGGATACGCAGTATTTT. Amino acid sequence: CASSFQGADTQYF. The V gene is TRBV11-2, the J gene TRBJ2-3; TRBD1 matches at 8 bases. The CDR3 runs 13 residues. The germline CDR1 and CDR2 sequences are SGHAT and FQNNGV. V shed 3 bases, J shed 6 bases, and the junction held 2 bases outside the gene matches.

The genes are TRBV11-2 and TRBJ2-7, with 9 bases that match TRBD1. This CDR3 region has 15 residues. With V trimmed by 6 bases and J by 5 bases, 11 bases remained unmatched. Germline V lookup: CDR1 SGHAT, CDR2 FQNNGV. CDR3 nucleotide sequence: TGTGCCAGCAGTAGGACAGGGGAGTTGTACCACGAGCAGTACTTC. It encodes CASSRTGELYHEQYF.

The CDR3 nucleotides read TGTGCCAGCAGTGGACTTCTGATATCCTACGAGCAGTACTTC. It translates to CASSGLLISYEQYF. The V and J genes are TRBV6-1 and TRBJ2-7; D is ambiguous. The CDR3 is made up of 14 amino acids. Germline V CDR1 and CDR2: MNHNS, SASEGT. V lost 4 bases and J 1 base, leaving 11 bases between the germline ends.

The gene calls are TRBV5-6 and TRBJ2-7; TRBD1 matches 7 bases. The CDR3 totals 16 residues. The germline V gene has CDR1 SGHDT and CDR2 YYEEEE. J gave up 0 bases and V 3 bases, and 9 bases lay outside the gene matches. The CDR3 is CASSSARQGSSYEQYF. The CDR3 bases are TGTGCCAGCAGCTCAGCTCGACAGGGAAGCTCCTACGAGCAGTACTTC.

This chain links TRBV5-1 with TRBJ1-2, with 8 bases matching TRBD1. In germline, CDR1 is SGHRS, CDR2 YFSETQ. This CDR3 has 17 residues. The trim removed 0 bases at V and 4 bases at J, leaving 11 bases unmatched. The CDR3 sequence is CASSLDGAGGLGYGYTF. CDR3 DNA sequence: TGCGCCAGCAGCTTGGACGGGGCAGGGGGCTTGGGCTATGGCTACACCTTC.

This sequence joins TRBV19 and TRBJ1-5; D is ambiguous. Trimming removed 0 bases from V and 0 bases from J, with 3 bases in between. The CDR3 length is 14 residues. The V gene's germline CDR1 is LNHDA and CDR2 SQIVND (reference sequence). CDR3 loop: CASSIDYSNQPQHF. DNA for the CDR3: TGTGCCAGTAGTATAGATTATAGCAATCAGCCCCAGCATTTT.

With respect to this clone: One end of the junction varies from germline; a read error may be responsible. This chain's CDR3 is CASSPGAYGYTF. CDR3 nucleotides: TGTGCGAGCAGCCCAGGGGCCTATGGCTACACCTTC. V and J are TRBV6-1 and TRBJ1-2; D possibly corresponds to TRBD1 (6 bases). The length of the CDR3 is 12 residues. The germline gives CDR1 MNHNS, CDR2 SASEGT.

V and J are TRBV30 and TRBJ1-1; D is possibly TRBD1 (5 bases). Germline lookup yields CDR1 GTSNPN and CDR2 SVGIG (reference sequence). The CDR3 contains 15 residues. V was pared by 3 bases and J by 4 bases, with 18 bases between. As DNA, the CDR3 is TGTGCCTGGAGCCCTCCGGACGGGACCGTCACTGAAGCTTTCTTT. Translated: CAWSPPDGTVTEAFF.

The rearrangement uses TRBV19 and TRBJ2-7; D possibly corresponds to TRBD1 (5 bases). Germline CDR1 LNHDA, CDR2 SQIVND (reference sequence). CDR3 length equals 14 residues. The V and J ends lost 6 bases and 2 bases respectively, with 14 bases between them. CDR3 coding DNA: TGTGCCAGTAGAAGGACAAGCACGACCTACGAGCAGTACTTC. Residues: CASRRTSTTYEQYF. Full variable domain (rest looked up from reference TRBV19 and TRBJ2-7): DGGITQSPKYLFRKEGQNVTLSCEQNLNHDAMYWYRQDPGQGLRLIYYSQIVNDFQKGDIAEGYSVSREKKESFPLTVTSAQKNPTAFYLCASRRTSTTYEQYFGPGTRLTVT.

The CDR3 loop is CASSTRHTSYEQYF. CDR3 nucleotide sequence: TGTGCCAGCAGCACGCGACACACGAGCTACGAGCAGTACTTC. The rearrangement uses TRBV11-2 and TRBJ2-7; no reliable D call. The germline gives CDR1 SGHAT, CDR2 FQNNGV. With 5 bases removed from V and 3 bases from J, the gap between germline ends came to 14 bases. This CDR3 is 14 amino acids long.

On this clone: This CDR3 is also generated by other DNA sequences in the sample. This chain uses TRBV5-1 with TRBJ2-1, with 7 bases identical to TRBD1. The CDR3 runs to 15 residues. Trimming cost V 0 bases and J 1 base; bases outside gene matches: 1. The germline V gene has CDR1 SGHRS and CDR2 YFSETQ. The CDR3 nucleotides are TGCGCCAGCAGCTTGGGACAGGGTTCCTACAATGAGCAGTTCTTC. Its protein is CASSLGQGSYNEQFF.